This T cell receptor beta chain stems from a study of blood T cell repertoires in COVID-19 (TCRdb year 2020). For context, the study as a whole: Collaborator samples came from the United States, Italy and Spain and covered acute and convalescent phases of COVID-19. The material from the prospective study consisted of cDNA or gDNA derived from T cells, B-cell-depleted T cells, or PBMCs. Sample metadata almost always included a de-identified subject ID, COVID-19 status, age in years and sex. HLA class I and class II types, where available, came from metadata supplied by the sample provider rather than from assay-based typing. The dataset comprised deeply sampled blood TCRbeta repertoires from subjects exposed to, actively infected with, or recovered from COVID-19. The repertoires were released in a freely available public database meant as a resource for research on the immune response to SARS-CoV-2. Samples were obtained from the ongoing ImmuneRACE study (first 160 participants) and from 1,254 subjects provided by 6 global collaborators. Study-wide conclusions, independent of this receptor: The quantity of clinical and demographic metadata differed by source and by participant and was supplied without curation.

The CDR1 and CDR2 encoded by the germline V gene are SGHVS and FNYEAQ. The CDR3 runs 14 residues from the cysteine to the phenylalanine. Kept here is only the CDR3 DNA, which spans 42 bases and is read in frame from base 1. From V the trimming removes 5 bases and from J it removes 5 bases, while the gene matches leave 7 bases of the junction unaccounted for. On this clone itself: Its antigen remains unidentified. No quality values exist for individual bases; no much larger clone is one base distant.

Participants in the prospective study were enrolled through a virtual design, were aged about 18 to 90 years, and lived in 24 United States geographic areas. To assign participants to cohorts, the prospective study relied on clinical history that participants themselves reported in a screening survey and a study questionnaire. Recovered participants in ImmuneRACE Cohort 3 were defined as having two consecutive negative NP/OP PCR tests, clearance from a healthcare professional, or resolution of symptoms. Mobile phlebotomists in the prospective study collected whole blood, serum and a nasopharyngeal or oropharyngeal swab from every participant. Participants in the prospective study had the option to provide additional blood draws and questionnaires over a roughly 2-month period. Blood samples from the prospective study were shipped frozen or at room temperature prior to DNA extraction. TCRbeta CDR3 regions were amplified from genomic DNA by means of the immunoSEQ Assay, a bias-controlled multiplex PCR. Concerning the study's data processing: Within the assay, amplification of reference gene primers was used to estimate how many nucleated cells each sample contained. Sequence reads were collapsed and filtered to measure the absolute abundance of every unique TCRbeta CDR3 rearrangement. For each sample, productive Simpson clonality was calculated as the square root of Simpson's diversity index across productive rearrangements. Entries here come from immuneACCESS through TCRdb and include only in-frame sequences with V and J called. Some clones fail to appear in such tables; in the studies checked, an unresolved V gene covers under half of the shortfall, and the cause of the remainder is unknown. V and J calls and clone size are as listed in that table; D and trimming were resolved from the DNA. The sample table records 250,000 or so clones; roughly 89% of these occur just once. Of the sample, 8% to 10% falls within the top ten clones.

The sequence came from a man in his forties or fifties who had recovered from COVID-19. What was sequenced was PBMCs or T cells enriched from blood (not recorded which). The rearrangement combines TRBV7-6 with TRBJ2-7, with 9 bases matching TRBD1. Here the CDR3 is given as CASSIGTGKDEQYF. The DNA sequence reads TGTGCCAGCAGCATCGGGACAGGGAAGGACGAGCAGTACTTC.